Below, 14 T cell receptor beta chains from the same sample are listed, as sequenced in a study of CD4 and CD8 cells across lung adenocarcinoma regions. TCRdb re-called the PCR reads through MiXCR, storing one row per CDR3 protein. Here the sample spans some 25,000 distinct CDR3 sequences, over 45% being singletons. The specimen sequenced was CD8+ T cells from the center of a lung tumor. The receptor set was obtained from a male donor with lung adenocarcinoma. The CD4 and CD8 labels of this study may be unreliable.

This clonotype counts as medium-sized. V is TRBV6-1 and J is TRBJ2-3, with 8 bases aligning to TRBD2. Germline loops: CDR1 MNHNS, CDR2 SASEGT. Trimming at V came to 5 bases and at J to 4 bases, leaving 8 bases not matched to a gene. The CDR3 spans 15 residues. CDR3 amino acids: CASSRAGEIADTQYF. The DNA for the CDR3 is TGTGCCAGCAGTCGAGCGGGAGAGATAGCAGATACGCAGTATTTT.

On this clonotype: A read error may be the cause here, since a much bigger clone is one base away. V and J are TRBV6-1 and TRBJ2-1; possibly TRBD1 for D (5 bases). This CDR3 is built from 12 residues. Trimming took 1 base from V and 10 from J, leaving 8 bases between them. Germline V gene lookup returns CDR1 MNHNS and CDR2 SASEGT. CDR3 region: CASSEGQYEQFF. The CDR3 region has the DNA TGTGCCAGCAGTGAAGGACAGTACGAGCAGTTCTTC.

This rearrangement joins TRBV6-5 to TRBJ2-7; D might be TRBD2 (6 bases). The CDR3 extends over 15 amino acids. V lost 2 bases to trimming and J lost 2 bases, with 13 bases between them. Germline loops: CDR1 MNHEY, CDR2 SVGAGI. The CDR3 sequence: CASSYNAGPTYEQYF. In DNA, the CDR3 is TGTGCCAGCAGTTACAATGCGGGGCCAACCTACGAGCAGTACTTC.

The rearrangement uses TRBV7-3 and TRBJ2-5, with TRBD2 as a possible D gene (6 bases). V lost 2 bases to trimming and J lost 7 bases, with 11 bases between them. The CDR3 is 13 residues long. CDR1 and CDR2 (germline): SGHTA, FQGTGA. Here the CDR3 DNA reads TGTGCCAGCAGCTTAGCCAGGGAGGCGACCCAGTACTTC. This translates into CASSLAREATQYF.

As for this clonotype: A junction end diverges from the germline sequence, so it may reflect a read error. The chain couples TRBV6-5 to TRBJ2-4; 10 nucleotides line up with TRBD1. The CDR3 has 15 residues. Germline CDR1 and CDR2: MNHEY and SVGAGI. CDR3 sequence reads: CASSYGTGDKDTQYF. DNA of the CDR3: TGTGCCAGCAGTTACGGGACAGGGGATAAAGACACGCAGTACTTT.

The J gene is TRBJ2-1, the V gene TRBV20-1, with TRBD1 as a possible D gene (6 bases). Trimming took 7 bases from V and 3 from J, leaving 22 bases between them. There are 16 residues in the CDR3. Germline assignment: CDR1 DFQATT and CDR2 SNEGSKA (reference sequence). The CDR3 protein is CSVPRGKTGFYNEQFF. CDR3 DNA sequence: TGCAGTGTCCCCCGGGGCAAGACAGGTTTCTACAATGAGCAGTTCTTC.

The genes are TRBV6-5 and TRBJ2-2; the D gene is possibly TRBD1 (5 bases). The germline V and J ends were trimmed by 3 bases and 4 bases, with 9 bases remaining between them. The germline V gene has CDR1 MNHEY and CDR2 SVGAGI. CDR3 size: 14 residues. CDR3 DNA sequence: TGTGCCAGCAGTTATAGACAGTTCACCGGGGAGCTGTTTTTT. Translation: CASSYRQFTGELFF.

This clonotype was counted many times. This chain joins TRBV6-1 and TRBJ1-4, with a weak D call TRBD1 (5 bases). CDR3 size: 14 residues. Trimming took 6 bases from V and 4 from J, leaving 12 bases between them. The germline CDR1 and CDR2 sequences are MNHNS and SASEGT. CDR3 sequence: CASRGVTINEKLFF. The CDR3 coding sequence is TGTGCCAGCAGAGGGGTCACCATTAATGAAAAACTGTTTTTT.

The chain joins TRBV27 to TRBJ2-5; TRBD2 matches at 9 bases. The CDR3 has 18 residues. Per the germline V gene, CDR1 is MNHEY and CDR2 is SMNVEV (reference sequence). Unmatched junction bases numbered 25, after V lost 6 bases and J lost 11 bases. CDR3 sequence: CASRRTLAGVCATNTQYF. Here the CDR3 DNA reads TGTGCCAGCAGACGGACCTTAGCGGGGGTGTGTGCCACAAATACTCAGTACTTC.

This clonotype was observed a few times. V gene TRBV12-3 or TRBV12-4 combines with J gene TRBJ2-1; D tentatively fits TRBD1 or TRBD2 (5 bases each). The CDR3 has 15 amino acids. The V end lost 5 bases, the J end lost 6 bases, and 17 bases lay between the germline ends. CDR3 DNA sequence: TGTGCCAGCAGTAAAACCGGGGCCTGGATCAATGAGCAGTTCTTC. This codes for CASSKTGAWINEQFF.

This clonotype was detected ten times or more. The chain carries TRBV12-3 or TRBV12-4 and TRBJ2-2; D possibly corresponds to TRBD2 (6 bases). Trimming took off 6 bases at V and 8 bases at J, with 19 bases between the two ends. CDR3 length: 15 residues. This chain's CDR3 is CASSAGTRRGGELFF. The CDR3 nucleotides read TGTGCCAGCAGCGCGGGGACTCGCCGGGGGGGGGAGCTGTTTTTT.

The V gene is TRBV6-5, the J gene TRBJ2-1, with D hard to call. Germline CDR1 MNHEY, CDR2 SVGAGI. V lost 4 bases to trimming and J lost 10 bases, with 14 bases between them. This CDR3 region has 13 residues. The CDR3 is CASSSGPTREQFF. DNA of the CDR3: TGTGCCAGCAGTTCCGGCCCGACTCGCGAGCAGTTCTTC.

This clonotype was counted a few times. This chain uses TRBV9 with TRBJ2-1, with 8 bases matching TRBD2. The CDR3 length is 14 residues. The V gene's germline CDR1 is SGDLS and CDR2 YYNGEE. Germline trimming cut 0 bases from V and 7 bases from J; bases unmatched to any gene: 3. Written as DNA, the CDR3 is TGTGCCAGCAGCGTAGCGGGGGGGGGGAATGAGCAGTTCTTC. Protein sequence: CASSVAGGGNEQFF.

As to this clonotype: An end of the junction differs from the germline gene, which may be a read error. The chain is built from TRBV27 and TRBJ2-2; D might be TRBD2 (6 bases). The V gene's germline CDR1 is MNHEY and CDR2 SMNVEV (reference sequence). The CDR3 has 14 amino acids. The CDR3 DNA is TGTGCCAGCAGCCCGGGAGTGAGAACAGAGGAGCTGTATTTT. Translating gives CASSPGVRTEELYF.